In this sample, the clone carrying this T cell receptor (beta chain) turned up a few times. The CDR3 covers 15 residues. The germline V gene has CDR1 SEHNR and CDR2 FQNEAQ (reference sequence). Trimming shortened V by 1 base and J by 7 bases, and 13 bases separated the two germline ends. Calling Graves' hyperthyroidism stable meant ophthalmopathy did not progress within 18 months. The diagnoses drew upon clinical symptoms, serum thyroxine and TRAb, thyroid ultrasound and orbital computed tomography. Researchers amplified the TCR beta CDR3 regions from RNA transcripts. Using the HTBI primer set, a first-round RT-PCR was run on the TCR CDR3. TCRdb reanalysed the multiplex PCR reads using MiXCR and keeps one entry per CDR3 protein. The data contain about 560,000 distinct CDR3 sequences, 15% to 19% of them singletons. The record originates from a study of T cells in Graves' hyperthyroidism and ophthalmopathy. Study details: At initial diagnosis, before any treatment had begun, peripheral blood was obtained.

Sequencing was performed on blood. This TCR came from a young woman with Graves' hyperthyroidism. The chain is built from TRBV7-9 and TRBJ1-4; D is possibly TRBD1 (5 bases). The CDR3: CASSLVAGGGEKLFF. In DNA form, the CDR3 reads TGTGCCAGCAGCTTAGTGGCTGGGGGTGGTGAAAAACTGTTTTTT.